These T cell receptor beta chains were read from a single sample in a study of identical twins. Each CDR3 protein gets one entry after TCRdb re-called the 5' RACE reads with MiXCR. The sample carries roughly 720,000 distinct CDR3 sequences, about 18% recorded once. The same data also went into a second study, on T cells expressing NK-cell markers.

The sequencing sample was made of PBMCs. The receptors come from a woman younger than 35 in good health. CDR3s include the opening cysteine and the closing phenylalanine or tryptophan. D genes are given only for firm matches. The size entry is marked missing in some rows and otherwise reads once, few, many or a size class.

clone size | D gene | J gene | V gene | CDR3 DNA | CDR3 protein
. | . | TRBJ2-3 | TRBV11-2 | TGTGCCAGCAGCCCAGGCCAGGGGAGGCGTACAGATACGCAGTATTTT | CASSPGQGRRTDTQYF
few | . | TRBJ1-6 | TRBV27 | TGTGCCAGCAGTTTGACGGATTCGAGCTCCTATAATTCACCCCTCCACTTT | CASSLTDSSSYNSPLHF
few | TRBD1 | TRBJ2-7 | TRBV20-1 | TGCAGTGCTAGAACCGGGACAGGGCTATACTTC | CSARTGTGLYF
few | TRBD1 | TRBJ2-2 | TRBV15 | TGTGCCACCAGCTTTGACAGGGGGAACACCGGGGAGCTGTTTTTT | CATSFDRGNTGELFF
. | . | TRBJ2-3 | TRBV6-5 | TGTGCCAGCAGTTACTCCGGCTTGGGGGGCCCCGCAGATACGCAGTATTTT | CASSYSGLGGPADTQYF
few | . | TRBJ2-5 | TRBV7-2 | TGTGCCAGCAGCTTAGTTATGGGACGGGGCACCTCTGGGACCCAGTACTTC | CASSLVMGRGTSGTQYF
. | . | TRBJ1-6 | TRBV12-3/TRBV12-4 | TGTGCCAGCACTATTGCGGTGGGCAGAACCCTCCACTTT | CASTIAVGRTLHF
. | . | TRBJ2-6 | TRBV20-1 | TGCAGTGCCACAGTAGGGGTGTCCGGCTCTGGGGCCAACGTCCTGACTTTC | CSATVGVSGSGANVLTF
. | . | TRBJ1-4 | TRBV3-1 | TGTGCCAGCAGCCAAGAGGTCGAAAAACTGTTTTTT | CASSQEVEKLFF
. | TRBD2 | TRBJ2-7 | TRBV12-3/TRBV12-4 | TGTGCCAGCAGTTTCAGGGTTGGGGCGGGGGACTCCTACGAGCAGTACTTC | CASSFRVGAGDSYEQYF
. | . | TRBJ1-1 | TRBV27 | TGTGCCAGCAGTCCTTACAGTTTGAACACTGAAGCTTTCTTT | CASSPYSLNTEAFF
few | TRBD1 | TRBJ2-7 | TRBV9 | TGTGCCAGCAGCGTAGGGGACAGACTCCCATACGAGCAGTACTTC | CASSVGDRLPYEQYF
. | TRBD2 | TRBJ2-2 | TRBV7-6 | TGTGCCAGCAGCCGCCCGAGCCGGGAAGCGGGAGGTAGTAGAGCCGGGGAGCTGTTTTTT | CASSRPSREAGGSRAGELFF
. | . | TRBJ2-4 | TRBV20-1 | TGCAGTGCTATTGGGGGGCATAATGACAAAAACATTCAGTACTTC | CSAIGGHNDKNIQYF
few | . | TRBJ2-6 | TRBV12-3/TRBV12-4 | TGTGCCAGCAGGGGCGGGGCTGGGGCCAACGTCCTGACTTTC | CASRGGAGANVLTF
many | . | TRBJ1-1 | TRBV12-3/TRBV12-4 | TGTGCCAGCAGTCCGAAGGGCAACACTGAAGCTTTCTTT | CASSPKGNTEAFF
. | . | TRBJ1-1 | TRBV20-1 | TGCAGTGCTAGAGAAAGGAACAGAAAGAACACTGAAGCTTTCTTT | CSARERNRKNTEAFF
. | TRBD2 | TRBJ2-2 | TRBV3-1 | TGTGCCAGCAGGCGGCTAGCGGGAAACGGGGAGCTGTTTTTT | CASRRLAGNGELFF